The 7 T cell receptor beta chains reported below all come from one sample, sequenced in a study of beta chain features in type 1 diabetes. TCRB transcripts that were expressed got sequenced, as all of the isolated RNA had been reverse transcribed. Data came from immunoSEQ multiplex PCR; TCRdb stores just in-frame clones and leaves some out. The data hold around 53,000 clones, with about 64% observed a single time. The study, taken as a whole, reports: Significant though moderate, a shortening of TCRB CDR3s appeared in all four CD4+ subsets of Type 1 diabetes patients.

These receptors' antigens are unknown. Sequenced material: stem cell memory CD4+ T cells from blood. The receptor source for this set is a woman aged 30 to 39 with type 1 diabetes.

CDR3 loop: CASSADRGTYNEQFF. In DNA form, the CDR3 reads TGTGCCAGCAGCGCTGACAGGGGGACTTACAATGAGCAGTTCTTC. V usage is TRBV9 and J usage is TRBJ2-1, with 9 positions matching TRBD1. The V gene's germline CDR1 is SGDLS and CDR2 YYNGEE. The ends lost 3 bases at V and 4 bases at J; junction bases unmatched: 5. This CDR3 is built from 15 residues.

This clone appeared a single time. The V and J genes are TRBV6-5 and TRBJ1-1, with a possible D match to TRBD1 (5 bases). CDR3 size: 13 residues. The V end lost 5 bases, the J end lost 1 base, and 8 bases lay between the germline ends. CDR1 is MNHEY, CDR2 SVGAGI, per germline. Here the CDR3 reads CASSQQENTEAFF. The CDR3 nucleotides read TGTGCCAGCAGTCAACAGGAGAACACTGAAGCTTTCTTT.

The rearrangement links TRBV7-9 to TRBJ2-7, with D possibly TRBD2 on 6 matching bases. The V gene's germline CDR1 is SEHNR and CDR2 FQNEAQ (reference sequence). CDR3 length equals 14 residues. V lost 5 bases to trimming and J lost 2 bases, with 13 bases between them. As DNA, the CDR3 is TGTGCCAGCAGCCGTAGGGAGGCAACCTACGAGCAGTACTTC. This translates into CASSRREATYEQYF.

The chain couples TRBV5-1 to TRBJ2-1; maybe TRBD2 (5 bases). Trimming removed 0 bases at V and 0 bases at J, with 7 bases between. The germline gives CDR1 SGHRS, CDR2 YFSETQ. This CDR3 region has 15 residues. The CDR3 protein is CASSLGESSYNEQFF. In DNA, the CDR3 is TGCGCCAGCAGCTTGGGGGAGAGCTCCTACAATGAGCAGTTCTTC. Based on the CDR3 plus reference TRBV5-1 and TRBJ2-1, the full variable domain is KAGVTQTPRYLIKTRGQQVTLSCSPISGHRSVSWYQQTPGQGLQFLFEYFSETQRNKGNFPGRFSGRQFSNSRSEMNVSTLELGDSALYLCASSLGESSYNEQFFGPGTRLTVL.

Worth noting for this clone: An end of the junction does not agree with germline; a read error may underlie this. The chain recombines TRBV5-4 with TRBJ2-5; 9 bases agree with TRBD1. Germline CDR1 reads SGHNT; CDR2 reads YYREEE (reference sequence). CDR3 length equals 14 residues. Written as DNA, the CDR3 is TGTGCCAGCAGCTTGGTGGGACAGGGCAAGACTCAGTACTTC. It translates to CASSLVGQGKTQYF.

This clone occurred a few times. CDR3: CSATQPQHPTTGSNYGYTF. CDR3 DNA: TGCAGCGCCACACAACCCCAACATCCCACGACAGGGTCTAACTATGGCTACACCTTC. J is TRBJ1-2 and V is TRBV29-1; 7 bases are shared with TRBD1. CDR1 and CDR2 (germline): SQVTM, ANQGSEA. The V segment lost 7 bases and the J segment 0 bases; nucleotides outside the gene matches: 23. This CDR3 contains 19 residues.

The table lists this clone with a few counts. The chain carries TRBV5-6 and TRBJ2-7; TRBD1 aligns across 8 bases. Germline trimming cut 6 bases from V and 2 bases from J; bases unmatched to any gene: 7. The CDR3 extends over 14 amino acids. The germline V gene encodes CDR1 SGHDT and CDR2 YYEEEE. The CDR3 coding sequence is TGTGCCAGCACCCGACCGGGACAGGCCTACGAGCAGTACTTC. Residues: CASTRPGQAYEQYF. The full variable domain, its missing parts supplied by reference TRBV5-6 and TRBJ2-7, is DAGVTQSPTHLIKTRGQQVTLRCSPKSGHDTVSWYQQALGQGPQFIFQYYEEEERQRGNFPDRFSGHQFPNYSSELNVNALLLGDSALYLCASTRPGQAYEQYFGPGTRLTVT.